Below, 2 T cell receptor beta chains from the same sample are listed, as sequenced in a study of metastatic and nonmetastatic thyroid tumors. No patient had received any treatment before thyroid surgery. TCRdb re-clonotyped the PCR reads via MiXCR. The top ten hold approximately 6.2% of the sample, which has tens of thousands of clones, less than 15% seen once. The sequenced sample was blood. The receptors were gathered from a male donor with papillary thyroid cancer or a benign thyroid nodule (not recorded which). Some clones in this sample may be carry-over from other donors' samples.

In its sample, this clone ranks as medium-sized. The V and J genes are TRBV28 and TRBJ1-1; D is unresolved. The CDR3 consists of 12 residues. Trimming pared 1 base from V and 5 bases from J, leaving 5 bases between. The V gene's germline CDR1 is MDHEN and CDR2 SYDVKM. This chain's CDR3 is CASSLLDTEAFF. CDR3 DNA sequence: TGTGCCAGCAGTTTATTGGATACTGAAGCTTTCTTT.

The V and J genes are TRBV5-1 and TRBJ2-7; TRBD2 matches 10 bases. After removal of 4 bases from V and 5 bases from J, the junction contained 6 bases not matched to a gene. Germline V CDR1 and CDR2: SGHRS, YFSETQ. The CDR3 is made up of 14 amino acids. The CDR3 DNA is TGCGCCAGCAGCGGACTAGCGGAGAACAACGAGCAGTACTTC. It yields the protein CASSGLAENNEQYF.